This entry describes one T cell receptor beta chain. These data belong to a study of blood T cell repertoires in COVID-19. Study at large: Specimens from acute and convalescent COVID-19 originated in the United States, Italy and Spain.

Authors' processing steps: The assay estimated nucleated cells by amplifying reference gene primers. Libraries were prepared by immunoSEQ multiplex PCR; TCRdb keeps only in-frame clonotypes and omits some of them. That table gives V, J and clone size, and the DNA gave D and trimming. Of around 180,000 clones listed, about nine tenths are singletons. Germline V gives CDR1 SGHRS, CDR2 YFSETQ. V shed 0 bases, J shed 6 bases, and the junction held 6 bases outside the gene matches. The CDR3 sequence is 15 residues long. This chain uses TRBV5-1 with TRBJ2-7; 10 nucleotides align to TRBD1. This TCR was sampled from a man between 65 and 79 years old with active or convalescent COVID-19. Sequencing was carried out using peripheral blood. The CDR3 loop is CASSLGSGTGAEQYF. The CDR3 coding sequence is TGCGCCAGCAGCTTGGGGTCCGGGACAGGGGCCGAGCAGTACTTC. Combining the CDR3 with reference TRBV5-1 and TRBJ2-7 gives the whole variable domain KAGVTQTPRYLIKTRGQQVTLSCSPISGHRSVSWYQQTPGQGLQFLFEYFSETQRNKGNFPGRFSGRQFSNSRSEMNVSTLELGDSALYLCASSLGSGTGAEQYFGPGTRLTVT.